The clone carrying this TCR beta chain was observed a single time. The authors' processing: Junction-only sequences without quality scores came from ImmunoSEQ, so filtering differed. The assay was immunoSEQ multiplex PCR, and TCRdb's table has in-frame clones only and misses some. Clone size and V and J calls were adopted from that table, with D and trimming inferred from the DNA. This repertoire shows around 300,000 clones, around nine tenths found once; its top ten account for roughly 17%. This sample is drawn from a study of shared clonotypes between healthy human individuals. Sequencing was performed on memory CD8+ T cells sorted from blood. Stated subset: CD45RO+ cells pooled with CCR7-negative TemRA cells. This receptor was identified in a man younger than 35 in good health.

CDR3: CASSLAGWTNEKLFF. In nucleotides, the CDR3 is TGTGCCAGCAGCTTAGCGGGGTGGACTAATGAAAAACTGTTTTTT. The chain couples TRBV7-8 to TRBJ1-4; no reliable D call. CDR3 length: 15 amino acids. V lost 0 bases, J lost 2 bases, and 7 bases lay in between. Germline lookup yields CDR1 SGHVS and CDR2 FQNEAQ. The complete variable domain, with remaining parts taken from reference TRBV7-8 and TRBJ1-4, reads GAGVSQSPRYKVAKRGQDVALRCDPISGHVSLFWYQQALGQGPEFLTYFQNEAQLDKSGLPSDRFFAERPEGSVSTLKIQRTQQEDSAVYLCASSLAGWTNEKLFFGSGTQLSVL.